This entry concerns a single T cell receptor beta chain. These data come from a study of blood T cell repertoires in COVID-19. Original data processing: Reference gene primer amplification gave estimated nucleated cell counts. The table came from immunoSEQ multiplex PCR; TCRdb's copy has only in-frame clones and leaves some out. That table gives V, J and clone size, and the DNA gave D and trimming. The sample records roughly 200,000 clones, roughly 90% being singletons. The receptor's source is a man aged 40-55 years with acute or convalescent COVID-19. The sample comprised peripheral blood.

CDR3 nucleotides: TGTGCCAGCAGCTTAAAAGGATGGTCTAGCGAAGAGACCCAGTACTTC. It codes for CASSLKGWSSEETQYF. The chain combines TRBV7-9 with TRBJ2-5; TRBD2 is a possible D gene (6 bases). The V end lost 2 bases, the J end lost 3 bases, and 16 bases lay between the germline ends. The germline gives CDR1 SEHNR, CDR2 FQNEAQ (reference sequence). CDR3 length: 16 amino acids. Together with reference TRBV7-9 and TRBJ2-5, the CDR3 gives the full variable domain: DTGVSQNPRHKITKRGQNVTFRCDPISEHNRLYWYRQTLGQGPEFLTYFQNEAQLEKSRLLSDRFSAERPKGSFSTLEIQRTEQGDSAMYLCASSLKGWSSEETQYFGPGTRLLVL.